These 28 T cell receptor beta chains came from one sample sequenced in a study of cytomegalovirus exposure and HLA in healthy donors. The PCR contained 60 Vbeta and 13 Jbeta primers. The protocol was immunoSEQ multiplex PCR, while the TCRdb copy is restricted to in-frame clones and leaves out a portion. The sample contains about 190,000 clones, around 78% of which appear only once. Sequencing input: PBMCs. Source of these receptors: a woman in her twenties or thirties in good health and CMV-seropositive.

The CDR3 is CASSHYRTGGASGANVLTF. For the CDR3, the DNA is TGTGCCAGCAGCCACTACCGGACAGGGGGCGCCTCTGGGGCCAACGTCCTGACTTTC. The chain has TRBV11-2 and TRBJ2-6; 11 bases map to TRBD1. The germline V gene encodes CDR1 SGHAT and CDR2 FQNNGV. This CDR3 has 19 residues. J was trimmed by 0 bases and V by 5 bases; bases with no gene match: 9.

V is TRBV6-6 and J is TRBJ2-7, with D possibly TRBD2 on 6 matching bases. Between the trimmed V and J ends, which lost 5 bases and 5 bases, there was a span of 16 bases. The CDR3 totals 14 residues. CDR1 MNHNY and CDR2 SVGAGI come from the germline V gene (reference sequence). In nucleotides, the CDR3 is TGTGCCAGCAGTCACGGGGGAGAGGAGAACGAGCAGTACTTC. The encoded protein is CASSHGGEENEQYF.

The chain has TRBV28 and TRBJ2-7; no firm D call. The germline gives CDR1 MDHEN, CDR2 SYDVKM. This CDR3 has 11 amino acids. V dropped 4 bases and J dropped 7 bases, with 8 bases sitting between them. The DNA of the CDR3 is TGTGCCAGCAGTTCAGTGACTGAGCAGTACTTC. This gives the protein CASSSVTEQYF.

The gene calls are TRBV5-1 and TRBJ2-3, with 7 bases identical to TRBD1. J was trimmed by 1 base and V by 1 base; bases with no gene match: 6. The CDR3 contains 16 residues. CDR1 SGHRS and CDR2 YFSETQ come from the germline V gene. The CDR3 sequence: CASSLLRQGGTDTQYF. CDR3 coding DNA: TGCGCCAGCAGCTTGCTTCGACAGGGTGGCACAGATACGCAGTATTTT. The full variable domain, rest sourced from reference TRBV5-1 and TRBJ2-3, is KAGVTQTPRYLIKTRGQQVTLSCSPISGHRSVSWYQQTPGQGLQFLFEYFSETQRNKGNFPGRFSGRQFSNSRSEMNVSTLELGDSALYLCASSLLRQGGTDTQYFGPGTRLTVL.

The V and J genes are TRBV5-1 and TRBJ2-1, with 11 nucleotides matching TRBD2. The germline gives CDR1 SGHRS, CDR2 YFSETQ. The length of the CDR3 is 15 residues. Trimming at V came to 4 bases and at J to 7 bases, leaving 7 bases not matched to a gene. The CDR3 sequence is CASSLTSGGHNEQFF. CDR3 sequence (DNA): TGCGCCAGCAGCCTCACTAGCGGGGGACATAATGAGCAGTTCTTC. Together with reference TRBV5-1 and TRBJ2-1, the CDR3 gives the full variable domain: KAGVTQTPRYLIKTRGQQVTLSCSPISGHRSVSWYQQTPGQGLQFLFEYFSETQRNKGNFPGRFSGRQFSNSRSEMNVSTLELGDSALYLCASSLTSGGHNEQFFGPGTRLTVL.

The rearrangement uses TRBV27 and TRBJ2-7; a weak D match, TRBD1 (7 bases). Germline loops: CDR1 MNHEY, CDR2 SMNVEV (reference sequence). V gave up 5 bases and J gave up 4 bases, with 12 bases separating them. The CDR3 consists of 13 residues. CDR3: CASSVRGRYEQYF. The CDR3 coding sequence is TGTGCCAGCAGTGTCAGGGGGAGGTACGAGCAGTACTTC.

This rearrangement joins TRBV10-3 to TRBJ1-1; D is possibly TRBD1 (6 bases). This CDR3 has 13 residues. The V end was cut by 4 bases, the J end by 0 bases, with 6 bases between. Germline V gene lookup returns CDR1 ENHRY and CDR2 SYGVKD. CDR3 region: CAISAGVNTEAFF. The CDR3 region has the DNA TGTGCCATCAGTGCAGGGGTGAACACTGAAGCTTTCTTT.

This clone was observed once. This chain connects TRBV7-2 to TRBJ2-5; possibly TRBD2 for D (5 bases). Germline values: CDR1 SGHTA, CDR2 FQGNSA. V dropped 4 bases and J dropped 7 bases, with 16 bases sitting between them. The CDR3 runs to 14 residues. The CDR3 nucleotides are TGTGCCAGCAGCTCGAGGGCGGGTTTTGCGACCCAGTACTTC. Amino acids: CASSSRAGFATQYF.

This rearrangement joins TRBV30 to TRBJ1-4; 9 positions match TRBD1. The CDR3 consists of 16 residues. Losses at the gene ends were 2 bases for V and 6 bases for J; bases not matched to a gene: 10. In germline, CDR1 is GTSNPN, CDR2 SVGIG (reference sequence). The CDR3 spells CAWSPGQGQVYEKLFF. The CDR3 nucleotides are TGTGCCTGGAGTCCGGGACAGGGTCAGGTTTATGAAAAACTGTTTTTT.

The V call is TRBV28, the J call TRBJ2-7; 15 positions match TRBD2. In germline, CDR1 is MDHEN, CDR2 SYDVKM. There are 15 residues in the CDR3. The V gene end was trimmed by 5 bases and the J gene end by 7 bases; junction bases not matched to a gene: 6. Here the CDR3 reads CASSRTSGRAGEQYF. Written as DNA, the CDR3 is TGTGCCAGCAGTAGGACTAGCGGGAGGGCGGGGGAGCAGTACTTC.

The chain employs TRBV30 and TRBJ1-2; no reliable D call. From germline, CDR1 is GTSNPN and CDR2 SVGIG (reference sequence). V was cut by 1 base and J by 6 bases, with 12 bases left in between. The CDR3 spans 13 residues. The CDR3 sequence is CAWSGYQAHGYTF. The CDR3 bases are TGTGCCTGGAGTGGATACCAAGCCCATGGCTACACCTTC. The full variable domain, with the rest looked up from reference TRBV30 and TRBJ1-2, is SQTIHQWPATLVQPVGSPLSLECTVEGTSNPNLYWYRQAAGRGLQLLFYSVGIGQISSEVPQNLSASRPQDRQFILSSKKLLLSDSGFYLCAWSGYQAHGYTFGSGTRLTVV.

The J gene is TRBJ1-1, the V gene TRBV6-5; no clear D. The V and J ends lost 0 bases and 9 bases respectively, with 17 bases between them. Germline V gene data show CDR1 as MNHEY and CDR2 as SVGAGI. This CDR3 contains 15 residues. The CDR3 DNA sequence: TGTGCCAGCAGTTACTCCCTACCCCCTGGTTTGAAAGCTTTCTTT. This encodes CASSYSLPPGLKAFF.

The rearrangement joins TRBV6-1 to TRBJ2-7; 9 nucleotides align to TRBD1. CDR3 size: 15 residues. V dropped 6 bases and J dropped 5; count of bases not matched to a gene: 11. Germline V gives CDR1 MNHNS, CDR2 SASEGT. The CDR3 DNA reads as TGTGCCAGCAGGCGAAGCGGGACAGGGCTCAACGAGCAGTACTTC. It encodes CASRRSGTGLNEQYF.

The chain carries TRBV19 and TRBJ2-7; 10 positions agree with TRBD1. CDR3 size: 15 residues. The germline V gene has CDR1 LNHDA and CDR2 SQIVND (reference sequence). The junction had 6 bases not matched to a gene; V was cut back by 5 bases and J by 2 bases. This CDR3 reads CASSSGQGGTYEQYF. The CDR3 bases are TGTGCCAGTAGTTCAGGACAGGGGGGAACCTACGAGCAGTACTTC.

The rearrangement links TRBV6-6 to TRBJ1-2; possible D gene TRBD1, 5 bases. From germline, CDR1 is MNHNY and CDR2 SVGAGI (reference sequence). The CDR3 loop spans 12 amino acids. V lost 3 bases, J lost 8 bases, and 10 bases lay in between. The CDR3 loop reads CASSYSGGGYTF. The DNA of the CDR3 is TGTGCCAGCAGTTATTCCGGGGGGGGCTACACCTTC.

This clone was seen a single time. The V gene is TRBV4-3, the J gene TRBJ1-1; a possible D gene is TRBD1 (5 bases). The CDR3 is 14 residues long. Trimming took off 2 bases at V and 3 bases at J, with 10 bases between the two ends. Germline V gene sequence: CDR1 LGHNA, CDR2 YSLEER. The DNA for the CDR3 is TGCGCCAGCAGCCAACGGCGGGGGGACACTGAAGCTTTCTTT. Its protein is CASSQRRGDTEAFF.

V gene TRBV6-5 combines with J gene TRBJ2-7, with 7 nucleotides matching TRBD1. CDR3 length: 16 amino acids. With V trimmed by 4 bases and J by 3 bases, 12 bases remained unmatched. Germline CDR1 and CDR2: MNHEY and SVGAGI. CDR3 protein: CASSSLLPGQHYEQYF. The CDR3 DNA reads as TGTGCCAGCAGTTCCCTCCTACCGGGACAGCACTACGAGCAGTACTTC.

In this sample, this clone turned up once. This sequence joins TRBV12-5 and TRBJ2-1; 7 nucleotides line up with TRBD1. The CDR3 length is 13 residues. V was clipped by 4 bases and J by 4 bases; unmatched bases: 1. Germline V gene data show CDR1 as LGHNT and CDR2 as FRNRAP. DNA of the CDR3: TGTGCTAGTGGTTCAGGGGGATACAATGAGCAGTTCTTC. This gives the protein CASGSGGYNEQFF.

Only a few counts were recorded for this clone. The rearrangement links TRBV13 to TRBJ2-7; D is perhaps TRBD2 (6 bases). With 5 bases removed from V and 7 bases from J, the gap between germline ends came to 18 bases. The CDR3 extends over 14 amino acids. CDR1 and CDR2 from the germline V gene are PRHDT and FYEKMQ (reference sequence). The CDR3 here is CASSLPAGPGEQYF. The DNA for the CDR3 is TGTGCCAGCAGCCTCCCTGCGGGGCCGGGGGAGCAGTACTTC.

The J gene is TRBJ2-7, the V gene TRBV7-6; TRBD1 matches at 9 bases. The CDR3 contains 19 residues. With V trimmed by 4 bases and J by 2 bases, 18 bases remained unmatched. The germline V gene encodes CDR1 SGHVS and CDR2 FNYEAQ. CDR3 loop: CASSSRTGTGLLSTYEQYF. DNA for the CDR3: TGTGCCAGCAGCTCCCGAACCGGGACAGGGTTATTGAGCACCTACGAGCAGTACTTC.

The chain joins TRBV21-1 to TRBJ2-3; TRBD1 is the table's D call and was not checked against the DNA. TRBV21-1 is listed as a pseudogene. CDR3 size: 17 residues. The CDR3 region is CASSKVGPVWAPDTQYF. As DNA, the CDR3 is TGTGCCAGCAGCAAAGTCGGCCCGGTGTGGGCTCCGGATACGCAGTATTTT.

The chain employs TRBV10-3 and TRBJ1-2, with 7 nucleotides matching TRBD1. CDR3 size: 15 residues. Germline V gives CDR1 ENHRY, CDR2 SYGVKD. J lost 0 bases, V lost 4 bases, and 5 bases had no gene match. CDR3 sequence: CAISGRDRANYGYTF. For the CDR3, the DNA is TGTGCCATCAGTGGACGGGACAGAGCTAACTATGGCTACACCTTC.

The chain recombines TRBV19 with TRBJ2-5, with TRBD2 matching 10 bases. CDR3 length: 16 amino acids. Germline loops: CDR1 LNHDA, CDR2 SQIVND (reference sequence). Trimming took 3 bases from V and 4 from J; bases not matched to a gene: 8. The CDR3 loop reads CASSIQLAGLRETQYF. Written as DNA, the CDR3 is TGTGCCAGTAGTATTCAACTAGCGGGACTCAGAGAGACCCAGTACTTC.

This clone was seen a single time. Other DNA sequences in the same sample also yield this CDR3. The CDR3 nucleotides are TGTGCCAGCAGTTTACAAAACACTGAAGCTTTCTTT. Its protein product is CASSLQNTEAFF. The V gene is TRBV28, the J gene TRBJ1-1; D gene uncertain. V dropped 2 bases and J dropped 2 bases, with 3 bases sitting between them. The CDR3 spans 12 residues. Germline V gene sequence: CDR1 MDHEN, CDR2 SYDVKM.

The chain recombines TRBV29-1 with TRBJ2-7; D is undetermined. The germline gives CDR1 SQVTM, CDR2 ANQGSEA. This CDR3 comprises 13 residues. The V end lost 0 bases, the J end lost 0 bases, and 6 bases lay between the germline ends. The CDR3 spells CSVEDSYSYEQYF. The CDR3 DNA sequence: TGCAGCGTTGAAGACAGTTACTCCTACGAGCAGTACTTC.

V usage is TRBV6-1 and J usage is TRBJ1-5; TRBD1 aligns across 9 bases. The germline CDR1 and CDR2 sequences are MNHNS and SASEGT. The CDR3 is 14 amino acids. The ends lost 8 bases at V and 2 bases at J; junction bases unmatched: 4. CDR3: CASEQGAGNQPQHF. CDR3 DNA sequence: TGTGCCAGCGAACAGGGGGCTGGCAATCAGCCCCAGCATTTT.

This rearrangement joins TRBV6-5 to TRBJ2-1; 13 nucleotides align to TRBD2. Trimming cost V 4 bases and J 10 bases; bases outside gene matches: 4. Germline assignment: CDR1 MNHEY and CDR2 SVGAGI. There are 14 residues in the CDR3. The CDR3 region has the DNA TGTGCCAGCAGTTCTGGGACTAGCGGGAAGGAGCAGTTCTTC. This codes for CASSSGTSGKEQFF.

The DNA of the CDR3 is TGTGCCAGCAGCGCAGGCAGCGGCGGTTCACCCCTCCACTTT. It codes for CASSAGSGGSPLHF. The gene calls are TRBV6-1 and TRBJ1-6, with D unresolved. V dropped 6 bases and J dropped 9 bases, with 15 bases sitting between them. The CDR3 sequence is 14 residues long. Germline loops: CDR1 MNHNS, CDR2 SASEGT.